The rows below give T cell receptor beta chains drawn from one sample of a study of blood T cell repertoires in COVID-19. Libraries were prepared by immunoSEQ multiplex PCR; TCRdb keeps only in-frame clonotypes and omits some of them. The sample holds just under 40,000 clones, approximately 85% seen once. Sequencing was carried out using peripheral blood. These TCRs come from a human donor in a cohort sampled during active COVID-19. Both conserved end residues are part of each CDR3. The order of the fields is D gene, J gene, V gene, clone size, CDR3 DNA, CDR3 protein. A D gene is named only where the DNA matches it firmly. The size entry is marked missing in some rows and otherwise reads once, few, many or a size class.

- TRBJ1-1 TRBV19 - TGTGCCAGTAGCTCAGGATACATGAACACTGAAGCTTTCTTT CASSSGYMNTEAFF
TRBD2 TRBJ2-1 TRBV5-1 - TGCGCCAGCAGCTTGGTGGGTAGCGGGAGCCCCGACGGGCAGTTCTTC CASSLVGSGSPDGQFF
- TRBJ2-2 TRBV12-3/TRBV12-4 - TGTGCCAGCAGTTTAAGGGAGGCGGGGGAGCTGTTTTTT CASSLREAGELFF
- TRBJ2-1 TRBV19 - TGTGCCAGTAGTATGCAGGGGGGATACTACAATGAGCAGTTCTTC CASSMQGGYYNEQFF
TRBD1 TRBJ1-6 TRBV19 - TGTGCCAGTAATCTGGGACAGGGGTATTCACCCCTCCACTTT CASNLGQGYSPLHF
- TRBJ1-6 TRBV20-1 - TGCAGTGCTAGTCGGTCAAACCGATTAAACCCCCTCCACTTT CSASRSNRLNPLHF
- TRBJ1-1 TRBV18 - TGTGCCAGCTCCCACGGGGGCACTGAAGCTTTCTTT CASSHGGTEAFF
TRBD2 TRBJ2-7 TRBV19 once TGTGCCAGTAGTATCTCGGCGGGAGTTAACTCCTACGAGCAGTACTTC CASSISAGVNSYEQYF
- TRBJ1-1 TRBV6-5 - TGTGCCAGCAGCTTTCAGGGTGCCCGGACTGAAGCTTTCTTT CASSFQGARTEAFF
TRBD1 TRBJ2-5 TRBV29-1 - TGCAGCGTTGACCACACAGGGGTAGAGACCCAGTACTTC CSVDHTGVETQYF
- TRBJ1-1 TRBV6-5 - TGTGCCAGTGGGGGGGGTGACACCTCAAAAGCTTTCTTT CASGGGDTSKAFF
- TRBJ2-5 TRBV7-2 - TGTGCCAGCAGCTTAGCGATTACAGCACAAGAGACCCAGTACTTC CASSLAITAQETQYF
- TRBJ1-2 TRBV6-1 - TGTGCCAGCAGTGAATTGGACAGATATGGCTACACCTTC CASSELDRYGYTF
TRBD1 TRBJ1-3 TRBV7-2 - TGTGCCAGCAGCCACACAGGGGTCTCTGGAAACACCATATATTTT CASSHTGVSGNTIYF
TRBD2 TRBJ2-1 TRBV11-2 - TGTGCCAGCAGCCTTAGCCCGACTAGCGGGGATAGGAGTGAGCAGTTCTTC CASSLSPTSGDRSEQFF
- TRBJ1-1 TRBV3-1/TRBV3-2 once TGTGCCAGCAGCCAACTGGGGGGGAACACTGAAGCTTTCTTT CASSQLGGNTEAFF
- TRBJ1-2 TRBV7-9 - TGTGCCAGCAGCCTGGAGTCAAACTATGGCTACACCTTC CASSLESNYGYTF
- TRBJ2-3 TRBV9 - TGTGCCAGCAGCGTAGGGACAGCTAGCACAGATACGCAGTATTTT CASSVGTASTDTQYF
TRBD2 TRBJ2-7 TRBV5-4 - TGTGCCAGCAGCTTTTGGACTAGCGGGAGTGGTGAGCAGTACTTC CASSFWTSGSGEQYF
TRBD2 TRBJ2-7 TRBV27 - TGTGCCAGCAGATTGACTAGCGGAAGCTCCTACGAGCAGTACTTC CASRLTSGSSYEQYF
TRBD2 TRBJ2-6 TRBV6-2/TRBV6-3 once TGTGCCAGCAGTCTAAAGCCCCCTGGACTAGCGGGAGCGGGTGGGGCCAACGTCCTGACTTTC CASSLKPPGLAGAGGANVLTF
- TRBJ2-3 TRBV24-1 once TGTGCCACCAGTGATCCTCACTATACAGATACGCAGTATTTT CATSDPHYTDTQYF
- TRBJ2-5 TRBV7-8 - TGTGCCAGCAGCCCTAGCCGGCTGACCCAGTACTTC CASSPSRLTQYF
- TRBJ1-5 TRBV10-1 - TGCGCCAGCAGTGGAGGGATTAATCAGCCCCAGCATTTT CASSGGINQPQHF
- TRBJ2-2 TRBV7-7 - TGTGCTAGCAGCCCCGGGTCTTTGAACACCGGGGAGCTGTTTTTT CASSPGSLNTGELFF
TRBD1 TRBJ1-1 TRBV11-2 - TGTGCCAGCAGCAACAGAGCGGCAGGGGGCGTCTCTGAAGCTTTCTTT CASSNRAAGGVSEAFF
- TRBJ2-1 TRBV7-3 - TGTGCCAGCAGCTTAAGTGGGGCCAATGAGCAGTTCTTC CASSLSGANEQFF
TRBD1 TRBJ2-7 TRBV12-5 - TGTGCTAGTGTTCTGGGGACAGCCTACGAGCAGTACTTC CASVLGTAYEQYF
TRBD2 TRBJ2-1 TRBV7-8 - TGTGCCAGCAGCTTAAGGACTAGCGGGAGGGTCTCCTACAATGAGCAGTTCTTC CASSLRTSGRVSYNEQFF
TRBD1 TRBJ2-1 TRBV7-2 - TGTGCCAGCAGCCCGGGACAGGGGGCAAATGAGCAGTTCTTC CASSPGQGANEQFF
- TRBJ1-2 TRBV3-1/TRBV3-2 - TGTGCCAGCAGCCATAGGGTGACGGGGGTTGGAGGCTACACCTTC CASSHRVTGVGGYTF
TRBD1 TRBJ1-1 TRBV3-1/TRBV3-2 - TGTGCCAGCAGCCAAGACAGGACAGGGATCCGTAAAGCTTTCTTT CASSQDRTGIRKAFF
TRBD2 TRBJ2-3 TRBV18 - TGTGCCAGCTCACCTGGACTAGCCAAGACAGATACGCAGTATTTT CASSPGLAKTDTQYF
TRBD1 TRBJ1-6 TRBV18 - TGTGCCAGCTCACCCTCCGGGACAGGGAATTCACCCCTCCACTTT CASSPSGTGNSPLHF
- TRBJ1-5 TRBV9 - TGTGCCAGCAGCGGACTTGACAGGTCGGTTCAGCCCCAGCATTTT CASSGLDRSVQPQHF
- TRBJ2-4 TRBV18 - TGTGCCAGCTCACCCCCAGGTGGCTCCATGTCCGGCTCTTGGAACATTCAGTACTTC CASSPPGGSMSGSWNIQYF
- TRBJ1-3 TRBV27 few TGTGCCAGCAGTTTTTCCAGGGGTTTTGGGTCTGGAAACACCATATATTTT CASSFSRGFGSGNTIYF
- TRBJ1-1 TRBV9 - TGTGCCAGCAGCGTAAGGCCCGAGGGCACTGAAGCTTTCTTT CASSVRPEGTEAFF
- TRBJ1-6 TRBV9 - TGTGCCAGCAGCCCTCAGACAACTCTCCTTAATTCACCCCTCCACTTT CASSPQTTLLNSPLHF
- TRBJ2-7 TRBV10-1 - TGCGCCAGCAGTTCAAGACAGGCCCCCAACGAGCAGTACTTC CASSSRQAPNEQYF
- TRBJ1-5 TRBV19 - TGTGCCAGTAGTACTTTACAGGTCCTTACTGGCAATCAGCCCCAGCATTTT CASSTLQVLTGNQPQHF
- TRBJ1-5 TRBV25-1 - TGTGCCAGCAGTGGCCAGGGGCGTCAGCCCCAGCATTTT CASSGQGRQPQHF
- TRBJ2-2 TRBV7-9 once TGTGCCAGCAGTTTTGGGCCAGGGTTGATTCATTTGGGGCTGTTTTTT CASSFGPGLIHLGLFF
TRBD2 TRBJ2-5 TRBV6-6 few TGTGCCAGCAGTTATATCGGGGGGCAAGAGACCCAGTACTTC CASSYIGGQETQYF
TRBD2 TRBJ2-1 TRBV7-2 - TGTGCCAGCAGCTTAGACTCTAGCGGGGGGTTCAATGAGCAGTTCTTC CASSLDSSGGFNEQFF
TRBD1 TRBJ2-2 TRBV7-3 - TGTGCCAGCAGCTTAGTTGGCCAGGGGGTCAGCACCGGGGAGCTGTTTTTT CASSLVGQGVSTGELFF
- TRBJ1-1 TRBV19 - TGTGCCAGTAGTCGCCCACCGGGCACTGAAGCTTTCTTT CASSRPPGTEAFF
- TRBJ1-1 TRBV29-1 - TGCAGCGTCTGGGGCGCGGCCGTCAACACTGAAGCTTTCTTT CSVWGAAVNTEAFF
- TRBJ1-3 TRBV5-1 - TGCGCCAGCAGCACTTGGGGGGTGACTGGAAACACCATATATTTT CASSTWGVTGNTIYF
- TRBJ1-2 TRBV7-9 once TGTGCCAGCAGCTTACGTATATATGGCTACACCTTC CASSLRIYGYTF
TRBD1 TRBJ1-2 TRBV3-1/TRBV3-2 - TGTGCCAGCAGCCAAGTAGGACAGGTTAACTATGGCTACACCTTC CASSQVGQVNYGYTF
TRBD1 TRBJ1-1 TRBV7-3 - TGTGCCAGCAAAACAGGGGGTCGGTACGCTGAAGCTTTCTTT CASKTGGRYAEAFF
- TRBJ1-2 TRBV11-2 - TGTGCCAGCAGCCCGCGATGGGGGGACTATGGCTACACCTTC CASSPRWGDYGYTF
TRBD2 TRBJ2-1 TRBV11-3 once TGTGCCAGCAGCAAGGGACTAGCGGACTACAATGAGCAGTTCTTC CASSKGLADYNEQFF
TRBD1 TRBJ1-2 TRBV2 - TGTGCCAGCAGTAAAGGCCCAGGGGGTAACTATGGCTACACCTTC CASSKGPGGNYGYTF
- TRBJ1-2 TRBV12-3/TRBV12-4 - TGTGCCAGCAGTCAGGGTAACTATGGCTACACCTTC CASSQGNYGYTF
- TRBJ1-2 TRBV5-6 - TGTGCCAGCAGCTTGGGGTCCGGGGAGGGCTACACCTTC CASSLGSGEGYTF